This is a list of T cell receptor beta chains from one sample in a study of radiotherapy plus CTLA-4 blockade in lung cancer. Libraries were prepared by immunoSEQ multiplex PCR; TCRdb keeps only in-frame clonotypes and omits some of them. Here the sample spans approximately 40,000 clones, 70% to 80% being singletons. The specimen comprised peripheral blood, sampled from a patient treated with radiotherapy plus ipilimumab. These receptors were obtained from a human donor with non-small cell lung cancer whose response to radiotherapy plus ipilimumab could not be evaluated. Each CDR3 is given with its conserved first and last residue. A D gene is named only where the DNA matches it firmly. Expanded clones get a size class; other rows say once, few or many, or leave the size out.

v_gene	d_gene	len	j_gene	abundance	CDR3nt	CDR3aa
TRBV7-9	-	17	TRBJ1-3	-	TGTGCCAGCAGCTTAGGCTGGGAGGGCCACTCTGGAAACACCATATATTTT	CASSLGWEGHSGNTIYF
TRBV18	TRBD2	15	TRBJ2-5	-	TGTGCCAGCTCACCACAGCGGGGGAACGGGGAGACCCAGTACTTC	CASSPQRGNGETQYF
TRBV28	TRBD1	15	TRBJ1-6	-	TGTGCCAGCAGCCCCTCTGAGGGGGCATTGTCACCCCTCCACTTT	CASSPSEGALSPLHF
TRBV7-2	-	14	TRBJ2-7	-	TGTGCCAGCAGCTTCGGGAAACAAGGAGACGAGCAGTACTTC	CASSFGKQGDEQYF
TRBV7-2	TRBD1	17	TRBJ2-2	once	TGTGCCAGCAGCTCACACCGACAGGGGGTGAGGACCGGGGAGCTGTTTTTT	CASSSHRQGVRTGELFF
TRBV4-2	-	12	TRBJ2-5	-	TGTGCCAGCGCAGACTTAGGAGGGACCCAGTACTTC	CASADLGGTQYF
TRBV28	TRBD1	15	TRBJ2-7	-	TGTGCCAGCAGTAACCGGGACAGGAGTTCCTACGAGCAGTACTTC	CASSNRDRSSYEQYF
TRBV15	-	13	TRBJ2-4	-	TGTGCCACCAGCAGAGAGGGGGCGAACATTCAGTACTTC	CATSREGANIQYF
TRBV5-1	-	13	TRBJ2-3	-	TGCGCCAGCAGCCCTACCGACACAGATACGCAGTATTTT	CASSPTDTDTQYF
TRBV28	TRBD1	17	TRBJ2-7	-	TGTGCCAGCAGTGTATCCCTCGGGCTTACAGGGGGCTTCGAGCAGTACTTC	CASSVSLGLTGGFEQYF
TRBV30	-	13	TRBJ2-1	-	TGTGCCTGGAGCGGGACTCCGGTAAATGAGCAGTTCTTC	CAWSGTPVNEQFF
TRBV5-1	-	15	TRBJ2-1	-	TGCGCCAGCAGCTTGGTCAGGGCGGGACACAATGAGCAGTTCTTC	CASSLVRAGHNEQFF
TRBV12-5	TRBD2	15	TRBJ2-1	-	TGTGCTAGTGCTCCCGGGTGGGGAGGGTCAAATGAGCAGTTCTTC	CASAPGWGGSNEQFF
TRBV2	-	14	TRBJ1-4	-	TGTGCCAGCAGGGTTAGAGGGTATGGTGAAAAACTGTTTTTT	CASRVRGYGEKLFF
TRBV28	-	15	TRBJ2-7	-	TGTGCCAGCAGTCCGATCTCTGGCCTCACCTACGAGCAGTACTTC	CASSPISGLTYEQYF
TRBV28	TRBD1	14	TRBJ1-2	-	TGTGCCAGCAGCTCCGGGACAGGGGGTTTGAGCTACACCTTC	CASSSGTGGLSYTF
TRBV2	TRBD2	15	TRBJ2-5	-	TGTGCCAGCAGAAGGACTAGCGGGGGGCAAGAGACCCAGTACTTC	CASRRTSGGQETQYF
TRBV4-3	TRBD2	18	TRBJ2-2	-	TGCGCCAGCAGCCAAGAATTAGGACTAGCGGGAAACACCGGGGAGCTGTTTTTT	CASSQELGLAGNTGELFF
TRBV10-2	-	13	TRBJ1-3	-	TGCGCCAGCAGTGAGCCAGGACAATCCACCATATATTTT	CASSEPGQSTIYF
TRBV30	-	16	TRBJ2-2	-	TGTGCCTGGAGAAGGAGTGGGACACCGAACACCGGGGAGCTGTTTTTT	CAWRRSGTPNTGELFF
TRBV6-5	-	15	TRBJ1-2	-	TGTGCCAGCAGATTCCCTACCACAGGGTACTATGGCTACACCTTC	CASRFPTTGYYGYTF
TRBV28	TRBD1	15	TRBJ1-2	-	TGTGCCAGCAGTCCCCGTGGGCAGGGGGTCTATGGCTACACCTTC	CASSPRGQGVYGYTF
TRBV11-2	-	12	TRBJ1-3	-	TGTGCCAGCAGCTCCGGCGGGGGGACGTGGGATTTT	CASSSGGGTWDF
TRBV5-1	-	17	TRBJ1-2	-	TGCGCCAGCAGCCCTCCCGACCGGGACACCTCTAGGTATGGCTACACCTTC	CASSPPDRDTSRYGYTF
TRBV19	-	16	TRBJ1-5	-	TGTGCCAGTAGTATTCGGAGGGGTGGGAGCAATCAGCCCCAGCATTTT	CASSIRRGGSNQPQHF
TRBV6-6	-	13	TRBJ1-1	-	TGTGCCAGCAGTTACTCGAGAGGCACTGAAGCTTTCTTT	CASSYSRGTEAFF
TRBV4-2	TRBD2	15	TRBJ2-5	few	TGTGCCAGCAGCCCCAGACTAGCGGGAGAAGAGACCCAGTACTTC	CASSPRLAGEETQYF
TRBV4-1	TRBD1	17	TRBJ2-6	-	TGCGCCAGCAGCCAGGCGGACAGGGTGTCTGGGGCCAACGTCCTGACTTTC	CASSQADRVSGANVLTF
TRBV6-6	-	14	TRBJ1-1	-	TGTGCCAGCAGTTACTATGGACAGAACACTGAAGCTTTCTTT	CASSYYGQNTEAFF
TRBV28	TRBD1	15	TRBJ2-5	-	TGTGCCAGCAGTTTATCCGGGACAGGGGGAGAGACCCAGTACTTC	CASSLSGTGGETQYF
TRBV9	TRBD2	17	TRBJ2-3	-	TGTGCCAGCAGCGTACCCCTAGCGGGTCCAAGCACAGATACGCAGTATTTT	CASSVPLAGPSTDTQYF